This record concerns one T cell receptor beta chain sequence. Its antigen is not identified. The V gene end was trimmed by 7 bases and the J gene end by 9 bases; junction bases not matched to a gene: 14. The CDR3 extends over 14 amino acids. The germline V gene encodes CDR1 SNHLY and CDR2 FYNNEI. This sample stems from a study of cytotoxic CD8 clonotypes in ibrutinib-treated CLL. About the study: Samples had a mean of roughly 230,000 productive templates and some 94,000 productive rearrangements.

Study outcomes and limitations: Patients with sustained remission and those progressing were sampled at differing times. Public clonotypes, found uncommonly, either contracted or stayed stable on treatment. Clonality, elevated at ibrutinib response, dropped back toward baseline at progression.

Data came from immunoSEQ multiplex PCR; TCRdb stores just in-frame clones and leaves some out. The table includes 150,000 to 200,000 clones, 70% to 85% detected once. The chain combines TRBV2 with TRBJ2-5; 7 positions agree with TRBD2. The sequencing used PBMCs, collected after 12 months of ibrutinib treatment. The TCR sequence derives from a human donor with chronic lymphocytic leukemia. The CDR3, as DNA: TGTGCCAGCAAGCGGGAATCCCCGCTGGAGGCCCAGTACTTC. It specifies CASKRESPLEAQYF.